A selection of T cell receptor beta chains follows, all from one sample in a study of cytotoxic CD8 clonotypes in ibrutinib-treated CLL. Libraries were prepared by immunoSEQ multiplex PCR; TCRdb keeps only in-frame clonotypes and omits some of them. The sample shows roughly 150,000 clones, more than 75% of them seen only once. This sample comprised PBMCs, obtained after 24 months of ibrutinib treatment. The receptors were sampled from a human donor with chronic lymphocytic leukemia. Both conserved end residues are part of each CDR3. D genes are given only for firm matches. The size entry is marked missing in some rows and otherwise reads once, few, many or a size class.

clone size | J gene | D gene | V gene | CDR3 protein
many | TRBJ1-4 | . | TRBV11-2 | CASSLGGQPNEKLFF
. | TRBJ2-7 | . | TRBV5-1 | CASSLERGVGYEQYF
. | TRBJ2-3 | . | TRBV28 | CASSLGGQGTDTQYF
. | TRBJ2-3 | TRBD2 | TRBV10-2 | CASLHRRGRAGGTDTQYF
once | TRBJ1-1 | . | TRBV19 | CASTPDKTPEAFF
. | TRBJ1-1 | . | TRBV18 | CASSPSTSLGTEAFF
. | TRBJ1-3 | . | TRBV7-9 | CASSLARGVGNTIYF
. | TRBJ2-1 | TRBD1 | TRBV4-3 | CASSQDGGTGGNEQFF
. | TRBJ1-1 | . | TRBV11-2 | CASSLGRMNTEAFF
. | TRBJ1-4 | TRBD1 | TRBV10-3 | CATRDRDEKLFF
. | TRBJ1-5 | . | TRBV6-6 | CASSPPGEEVQHF
. | TRBJ1-1 | . | TRBV13 | CASSLGTANTEAFF
. | TRBJ1-2 | TRBD1 | TRBV6-5 | CASSFGQGNNGYTF
few | TRBJ1-5 | TRBD1 | TRBV7-2 | CASSPQGDQPQHF
. | TRBJ2-5 | . | TRBV7-6 | CASSSQPPDSRGETQYF
. | TRBJ1-1 | . | TRBV30 | CAYLTLGLMNTEAFF
. | TRBJ1-5 | . | TRBV15 | CATKFASESNQPQHF
once | TRBJ2-4 | . | TRBV5-3 | CARSEDYQSGGKNIQYF
. | TRBJ2-1 | TRBD1 | TRBV11-2 | CASSGTGGDNEQFF
. | TRBJ2-3 | TRBD1 | TRBV11-3 | CASSLQGAGSDTQYF
once | TRBJ1-5 | . | TRBV19 | CASGGAENQPQHF
. | TRBJ1-3 | . | TRBV7-6 | CASSPSVGNTIYF
. | TRBJ2-7 | . | TRBV6-5 | CASGPRTQLPYEQYF
. | TRBJ2-2 | . | TRBV7-3 | CASSSTGTPGAGELFF
once | TRBJ2-7 | . | TRBV5-1 | CASSSGSPQYEQYF